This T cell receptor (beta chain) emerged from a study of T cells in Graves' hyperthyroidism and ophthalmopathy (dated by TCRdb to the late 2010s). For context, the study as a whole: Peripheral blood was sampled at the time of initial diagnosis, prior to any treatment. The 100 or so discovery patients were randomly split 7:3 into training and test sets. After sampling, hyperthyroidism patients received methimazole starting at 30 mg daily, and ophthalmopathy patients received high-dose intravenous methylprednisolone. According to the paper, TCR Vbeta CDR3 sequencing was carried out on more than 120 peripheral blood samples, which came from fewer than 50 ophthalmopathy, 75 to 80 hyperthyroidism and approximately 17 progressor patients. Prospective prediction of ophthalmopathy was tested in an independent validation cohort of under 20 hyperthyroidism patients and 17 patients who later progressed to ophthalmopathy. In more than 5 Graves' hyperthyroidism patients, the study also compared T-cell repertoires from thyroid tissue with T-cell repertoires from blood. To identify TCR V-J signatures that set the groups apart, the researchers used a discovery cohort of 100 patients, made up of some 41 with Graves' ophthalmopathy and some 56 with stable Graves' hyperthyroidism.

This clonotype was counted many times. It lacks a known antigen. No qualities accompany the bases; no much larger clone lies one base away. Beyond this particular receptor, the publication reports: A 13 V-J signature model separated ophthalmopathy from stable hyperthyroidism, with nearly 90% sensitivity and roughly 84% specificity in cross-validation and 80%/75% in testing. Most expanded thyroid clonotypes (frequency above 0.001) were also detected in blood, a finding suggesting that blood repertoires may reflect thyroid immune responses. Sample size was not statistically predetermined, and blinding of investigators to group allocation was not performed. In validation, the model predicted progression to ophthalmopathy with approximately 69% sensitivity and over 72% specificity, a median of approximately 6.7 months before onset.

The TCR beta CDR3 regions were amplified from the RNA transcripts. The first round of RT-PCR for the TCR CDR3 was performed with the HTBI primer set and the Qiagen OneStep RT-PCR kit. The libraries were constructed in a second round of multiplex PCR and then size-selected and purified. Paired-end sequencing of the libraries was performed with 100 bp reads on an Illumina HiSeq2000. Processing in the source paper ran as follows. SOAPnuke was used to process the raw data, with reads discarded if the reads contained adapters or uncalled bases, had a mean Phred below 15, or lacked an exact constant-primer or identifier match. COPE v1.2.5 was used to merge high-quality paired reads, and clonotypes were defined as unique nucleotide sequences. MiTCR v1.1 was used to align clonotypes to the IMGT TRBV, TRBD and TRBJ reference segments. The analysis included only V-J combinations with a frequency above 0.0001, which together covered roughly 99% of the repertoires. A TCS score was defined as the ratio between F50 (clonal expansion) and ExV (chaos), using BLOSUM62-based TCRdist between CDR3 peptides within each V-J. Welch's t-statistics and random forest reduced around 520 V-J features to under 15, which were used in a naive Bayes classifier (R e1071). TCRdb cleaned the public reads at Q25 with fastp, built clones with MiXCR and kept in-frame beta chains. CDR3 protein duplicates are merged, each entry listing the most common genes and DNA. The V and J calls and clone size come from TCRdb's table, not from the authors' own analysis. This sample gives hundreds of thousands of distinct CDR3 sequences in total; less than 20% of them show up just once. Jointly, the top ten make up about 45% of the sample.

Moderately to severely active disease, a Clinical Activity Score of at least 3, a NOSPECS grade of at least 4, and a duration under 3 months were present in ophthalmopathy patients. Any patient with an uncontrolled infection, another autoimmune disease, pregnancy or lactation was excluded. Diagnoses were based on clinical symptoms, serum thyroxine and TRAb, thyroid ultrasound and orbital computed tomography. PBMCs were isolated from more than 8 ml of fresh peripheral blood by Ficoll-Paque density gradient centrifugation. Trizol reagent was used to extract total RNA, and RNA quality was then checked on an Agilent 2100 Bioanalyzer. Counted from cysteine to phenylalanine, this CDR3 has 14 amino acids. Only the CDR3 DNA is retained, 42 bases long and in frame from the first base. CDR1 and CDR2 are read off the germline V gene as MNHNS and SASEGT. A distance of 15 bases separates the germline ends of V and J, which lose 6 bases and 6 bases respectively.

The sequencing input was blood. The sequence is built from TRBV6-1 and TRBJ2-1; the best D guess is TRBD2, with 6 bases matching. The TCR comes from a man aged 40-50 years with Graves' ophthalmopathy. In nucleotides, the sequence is TGTGCCAGCAGCTCGCAGGGAGCGGGCAATGAGCAGTTCTTC. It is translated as CASSSQGAGNEQFF.